The 25 T cell receptor beta chains listed next were all sequenced from one sample in a study of blood T cell repertoires in COVID-19. Clones were sequenced by immunoSEQ multiplex PCR, and TCRdb holds only the in-frame ones, with some missing. The sample yields 85,000 to 130,000 clones, around nine tenths seen once. Specimen: peripheral blood. The receptors shown here come from a man in his 70s with acute or convalescent COVID-19.

The count of this clone is one. This chain links TRBV27 with TRBJ2-2, with 9 bases fitting TRBD2. This CDR3 region has 16 residues. Germline V gene lookup returns CDR1 MNHEY and CDR2 SMNVEV (reference sequence). The trim removed 0 bases at V and 5 bases at J, leaving 4 bases unmatched. The CDR3 loop reads CASSLSIAGVTGELFF. CDR3 nucleotide sequence: TGTGCCAGCAGTTTATCGATAGCGGGGGTGACCGGGGAGCTGTTTTTT.

The chain combines TRBV9 with TRBJ2-2; 7 positions agree with TRBD2. Germline trimming cut 3 bases from V and 4 bases from J; bases unmatched to any gene: 6. Germline V gene sequence: CDR1 SGDLS, CDR2 YYNGEE. The CDR3 runs 15 residues. This CDR3 is CASSDPAGSTGELFF. For the CDR3, the DNA is TGTGCCAGCAGCGATCCAGCGGGGTCCACCGGGGAGCTGTTTTTT.

The J gene is TRBJ2-1, the V gene TRBV27, with TRBD2 as a possible D gene (5 bases). The CDR3 is 16 amino acids. V was shortened by 6 bases and J by 4 bases, with 19 bases between the two germline ends. The V gene's germline CDR1 is MNHEY and CDR2 SMNVEV (reference sequence). CDR3 region: CASRGSDTKAYNEQFF. The CDR3 DNA reads as TGTGCCAGCAGGGGGAGCGACACTAAAGCATACAATGAGCAGTTCTTC.

This clone was observed a few times. This chain connects TRBV11-2 to TRBJ2-7, with D perhaps TRBD2 (5 bases). Germline values: CDR1 SGHAT, CDR2 FQNNGV. The CDR3 runs to 15 residues. V was shortened by 0 bases and J by 3 bases, with 12 bases between the two germline ends. In nucleotides, the CDR3 is TGTGCCAGCAGCTTAGATCCGGGAAGCCACTACGAGCAGTACTTC. As protein: CASSLDPGSHYEQYF.

The V and J genes are TRBV6-5 and TRBJ2-1; D is ambiguous. The V end was cut by 0 bases, the J end by 0 bases, with 9 bases between. CDR1 is MNHEY and CDR2 is SVGAGI in the germline V gene. The length of the CDR3 is 16 residues. CDR3 region: CASSYSPRSSYNEQFF. In nucleotides, the CDR3 is TGTGCCAGCAGTTACTCGCCTCGGAGCTCCTACAATGAGCAGTTCTTC.

V usage is TRBV11-2 and J usage is TRBJ2-7, with 9 bases that match TRBD1. CDR3 length: 15 amino acids. V lost 3 bases to trimming and J lost 1 base; unmatched junction nucleotides: 4. Germline CDR1 is SGHAT and CDR2 is FQNNGV. Written as DNA, the CDR3 is TGTGCCAGCAGCTTCCGACAGGGGGGATCCTACGAGCAGTACTTC. It encodes CASSFRQGGSYEQYF. Looking up the rest from reference TRBV11-2 and TRBJ2-7 gives the full variable domain: EAGVAQSPRYKIIEKRQSVAFWCNPISGHATLYWYQQILGQGPKLLIQFQNNGVVDDSQLPKDRFSAERLKGVDSTLKIQPAKLEDSAVYLCASSFRQGGSYEQYFGPGTRLTVT.

The chain is built from TRBV12-5 and TRBJ2-5; 16 bases agree with TRBD2. Per the germline V gene, CDR1 is LGHNT and CDR2 is FRNRAP. The trim removed 2 bases at V and 4 bases at J, leaving 13 bases unmatched. The CDR3 sequence is 20 residues long. CDR3 loop: CASGLLQGGTSGRAGETQYF. CDR3 bases: TGTGCTAGTGGTTTGCTTCAGGGGGGGACTAGCGGGAGGGCTGGAGAGACCCAGTACTTC.

The chain recombines TRBV11-2 with TRBJ1-1, with a tentative D call TRBD1 (5 bases). Trimming removed 5 bases from V and 1 base from J, with 14 bases in between. The CDR3 sequence is 15 residues long. The V gene's germline CDR1 is SGHAT and CDR2 FQNNGV. In nucleotides, the CDR3 is TGTGCCAGCAGCCCGTGGACAAGTTCGAACACTGAAGCTTTCTTT. The encoded protein is CASSPWTSSNTEAFF.

The chain couples TRBV5-8 to TRBJ2-3, with 8 bases aligning to TRBD2. Germline-derived CDR1 and CDR2 are SGHTS and YDEGEE. The CDR3 is made up of 16 amino acids. Trimming removed 4 bases from V and 2 bases from J; junction bases left unmatched: 9. The CDR3 sequence: CASSDLEAGDTDTQYF. The CDR3 region has the DNA TGTGCCAGCAGCGATTTGGAAGCGGGGGACACAGATACGCAGTATTTT.

This chain links TRBV10-3 with TRBJ2-7; no firm D call. CDR1 and CDR2 from the germline V gene are ENHRY and SYGVKD. The CDR3 runs 15 residues. Trimming removed 8 bases from V and 0 bases from J, with 17 bases in between. CDR3 sequence: CAIGRGDTISYEQYF. CDR3 bases: TGTGCCATCGGGCGTGGTGATACAATCTCCTACGAGCAGTACTTC.

The J gene is TRBJ2-3, the V gene TRBV3-1 (or the pseudogene TRBV3-2); tentatively, D is TRBD2 (5 bases). V lost 4 bases and J lost 1, with 18 bases in between. The germline V gene has CDR1 LGHDT and CDR2 YNNKEL (reference sequence). This CDR3 has 17 amino acids. CDR3 DNA: TGTGCCAGCAGCCCTACCGGGATCCAGAGCGGCACAGATACGCAGTATTTT. As protein: CASSPTGIQSGTDTQYF.

In its sample, this clone was seen once. V and J are TRBV4-3 and TRBJ2-2, with TRBD2 matching over 11 bases. There are 16 residues in the CDR3. CDR1 is LGHNA, CDR2 YSLEER, per germline. Trimming at V came to 2 bases and at J to 6 bases, leaving 5 bases not matched to a gene. The CDR3 sequence is CASSQKLAGESGELFF. DNA of the CDR3: TGCGCCAGCAGCCAAAAACTAGCGGGAGAGTCCGGGGAGCTGTTTTTT.

This chain joins TRBV7-8 and TRBJ2-7, with 8 bases matching TRBD1. The CDR3 runs 15 residues. CDR1 and CDR2 (germline): SGHVS, FQNEAQ. The ends lost 0 bases at V and 7 bases at J; junction bases unmatched: 8. CDR3 nucleotide sequence: TGTGCCAGCAGCTTAGCGCTCAGGGGGCAAGGAGAGCAGTACTTC. Translating gives CASSLALRGQGEQYF.

The chain combines TRBV6-5 with TRBJ2-7; D remains ambiguous. The CDR3 contains 14 residues. Trimming took 6 bases from V and 1 from J, leaving 13 bases between them. Germline V lookup: CDR1 MNHEY, CDR2 SVGAGI. Here the CDR3 DNA reads TGTGCCAGCAGAGCTAGGATGACTTCCTACGAGCAGTACTTC. Its protein product is CASRARMTSYEQYF.

The J gene is TRBJ2-7, the V gene TRBV28; tentatively, D is TRBD1 (6 bases). The ends were cut back, 5 bases at V and 4 bases at J, with 18 bases in the middle. Germline V CDR1 and CDR2: MDHEN, SYDVKM. The CDR3 runs 15 residues. The CDR3 DNA sequence: TGTGCCAGCAGTCCTCTTACAGGGCTGGGGTACGAGCAGTACTTC. Protein product: CASSPLTGLGYEQYF.

The chain joins TRBV19 to TRBJ2-7; D might be TRBD1 (6 bases). Trimming shortened V by 4 bases and J by 7 bases, and 17 bases separated the two germline ends. The CDR3 extends over 14 amino acids. Per germline, CDR1 LNHDA and CDR2 SQIVND (reference sequence). The CDR3 region has the DNA TGTGCCAGTAGTACTTCGGACAGACGGAGGGAGCAGTACTTC. Its protein is CASSTSDRRREQYF.

The V gene is TRBV5-4, the J gene TRBJ1-1, with D uncertain. The V end lost 4 bases, the J end lost 1 base, and 11 bases lay between the germline ends. CDR1 and CDR2 from the germline V gene are SGHNT and YYREEE (reference sequence). The length of the CDR3 is 14 residues. CDR3 residues: CASSTLQTNTEAFF. CDR3 DNA sequence: TGTGCCAGCAGCACCTTACAGACGAACACTGAAGCTTTCTTT. Looking up the rest from reference TRBV5-4 and TRBJ1-1 gives the full variable domain: ETGVTQSPTHLIKTRGQQVTLRCSSQSGHNTVSWYQQALGQGPQFIFQYYREEENGRGNFPPRFSGLQFPNYSSELNVNALELDDSALYLCASSTLQTNTEAFFGQGTRLTVV.

The chain links TRBV9 to TRBJ2-5; 9 bases align to TRBD1. Looked up from germline, CDR1 is SGDLS and CDR2 is YYNGEE. This CDR3 region has 15 residues. V lost 4 bases, J lost 4 bases, and 8 bases stayed unmatched. DNA of the CDR3: TGTGCCAGCAGCCTGGGACAGGGAGGGACAGAGACCCAGTACTTC. This codes for CASSLGQGGTETQYF.

The chain recombines TRBV7-8 with TRBJ1-6; D is undetermined. The length of the CDR3 is 12 residues. Trimming left V 7 bases short and J 5 bases short, with 6 bases between. The germline gives CDR1 SGHVS, CDR2 FQNEAQ. As DNA, the CDR3 is TGTGCCAGCACCGTTAATAATTCACCCCTCCACTTT. Amino acid sequence: CASTVNNSPLHF.

The genes are TRBV3-1 (or the pseudogene TRBV3-2) and TRBJ1-2, with 7 bases aligning to TRBD1. The germline V gene encodes CDR1 LGHDT and CDR2 YNNKEL (reference sequence). The CDR3 loop spans 15 amino acids. V shed 3 bases and J 2 bases; nucleotides not matched to a gene: 6. This chain's CDR3 is CASSQGQTGNYGYTF. CDR3 in DNA: TGTGCCAGCAGCCAGGGCCAGACAGGGAACTATGGCTACACCTTC.

The chain recombines TRBV5-4 with TRBJ2-1; TRBD2 aligns across 7 bases. Trimming removed 4 bases from V and 4 bases from J; junction bases left unmatched: 8. Germline CDR1 and CDR2: SGHNT and YYREEE (reference sequence). The length of the CDR3 is 15 residues. The CDR3, as DNA: TGTGCCAGCAGCGTAAGCGGGGCCCCGTACAATGAGCAGTTCTTC. Amino acid sequence: CASSVSGAPYNEQFF.

The V call is TRBV10-1, the J call TRBJ2-7, with D perhaps matching TRBD1 (6 bases). This CDR3 is built from 14 residues. Germline assignment: CDR1 WNHNN and CDR2 SYGVQD (reference sequence). Trimming stripped 10 bases from V and 4 bases from J, with 20 bases between. CDR3 in DNA: TGCGCCACCTACACAGGGTGGAAGGGTTACGAGCAGTACTTC. Its protein product is CATYTGWKGYEQYF.

The chain recombines TRBV19 with TRBJ1-5; possibly TRBD1 for D (6 bases). The CDR3 length is 16 residues. In germline, CDR1 is LNHDA, CDR2 SQIVND (reference sequence). The ends were cut back, 2 bases at V and 4 bases at J, with 15 bases in the middle. The CDR3 sequence is CASSISGQLGNQPQHF. CDR3 DNA sequence: TGTGCCAGTAGTATAAGCGGACAGCTCGGGAATCAGCCCCAGCATTTT.

This rearrangement joins TRBV6-5 to TRBJ2-7; 7 positions match TRBD2. Germline assignment: CDR1 MNHEY and CDR2 SVGAGI. V dropped 6 bases and J dropped 3; count of bases not matched to a gene: 11. The CDR3 has 15 residues. The CDR3 coding sequence is TGTGCCAGCAGCTCCTTTGGCGGGAGAAACTACGAGCAGTACTTC. Encoded protein: CASSSFGGRNYEQYF.

CDR3 in amino acids: CASSPSLARGGDEQFF. The CDR3, as DNA: TGCGCCAGCAGCCCCTCACTAGCGAGGGGAGGAGATGAGCAGTTCTTC. The chain recombines TRBV4-1 with TRBJ2-1, with 7 bases lining up with TRBD2. This CDR3 is 16 amino acids long. Germline V CDR1 and CDR2: MGHRA, YSYEKL. With V trimmed by 4 bases and J by 8 bases, 14 bases remained unmatched.